This TCR beta chain was recorded in a study of CD8 T cells in Susac syndrome. Study results and limitations: Clonal expansion was missing from Susac syndrome CD4+ T cell repertoires.

Roughly 0.5 to 1 ug RNA was reverse transcribed with random hexamers. Multiplex immunoSEQ PCR targeted 54 Vbeta and 13 Jbeta TCR beta segments. TCRdb fed the immunoSEQ multiplex PCR reads into MiXCR, producing one record per CDR3 protein. Found here are 150,000 to 160,000 distinct CDR3 sequences, about 95% of them singletons; the top ten hold 0.15% to 0.2%. The V gene end was trimmed by 5 bases and the J gene end by 2 bases; junction bases not matched to a gene: 6. Germline CDR1 is SEHNR and CDR2 is FQNEAQ (reference sequence). This CDR3 region has 17 residues. Comment on this clonotype: Its antigen is still unknown.

Sequencing of TCR beta was carried out in blood CD8+ and CD4+ T cells. TEMRA cells were enriched by FACS, while CD8+ and CD4+ T cells were obtained through a negative isolation that was performed magnetically. The clonotype was recovered from a human donor with Susac syndrome. The sequenced material came from CD4+ T cells from PBMCs. The chain employs TRBV7-9 and TRBJ2-3; 14 nucleotides agree with TRBD2. Here the CDR3 reads CASSAGLAGGDTDTQYF. In DNA form, the CDR3 reads TGTGCCAGCAGCGCCGGACTAGCGGGGGGTGACACAGATACGCAGTATTTT.